These 19 T cell receptor beta chains were sequenced from one sample in a study of monozygotic twins with inflammatory bowel disease. TCRdb re-called the 5' RACE reads and catalogs CDR3 proteins one per entry, DNA excluded. Recorded here are some 400,000 distinct CDR3 sequences; the top ten clones represent about 2.4%. Sequences were obtained from blood. These receptors were taken from a human donor with ulcerative colitis or Crohn's disease, or a healthy co-twin of an affected twin (not recorded which).

The rearrangement uses TRBV5-1 and TRBJ2-1; TCRdb's D call, TRBD2, is unchecked because there is no DNA. In germline, CDR1 is SGHRS, CDR2 YFSETQ. The CDR3 length is 15 residues. The CDR3: CASSVDGTLGNEQFF. Full variable domain (rest looked up from reference TRBV5-1 and TRBJ2-1): KAGVTQTPRYLIKTRGQQVTLSCSPISGHRSVSWYQQTPGQGLQFLFEYFSETQRNKGNFPGRFSGRQFSNSRSEMNVSTLELGDSALYLCASSVDGTLGNEQFFGPGTRLTVL.

The rearrangement joins TRBV5-1 to TRBJ1-1; the D call of TRBD1 rests on TCRdb alone, since no DNA is present to check it. The CDR3 is 13 residues long. The germline V gene encodes CDR1 SGHRS and CDR2 YFSETQ. The CDR3 sequence: CASSTRQGAEAFF.

The chain couples TRBV7-2 to TRBJ2-1; without DNA, the TCRdb call of TRBD1 cannot be checked. The CDR3 has 15 amino acids. Germline CDR1 reads SGHTA; CDR2 reads FQGNSA. This chain's CDR3 is CASSFGQGRGNEQFF.

The rearrangement joins TRBV9 to TRBJ1-2. This CDR3 comprises 12 residues. Germline CDR1 SGDLS, CDR2 YYNGEE. CDR3: CASGAPVYGYTF. Full variable domain (remainder filled in from reference TRBV9 and TRBJ1-2): DSGVTQTPKHLITATGQRVTLRCSPRSGDLSVYWYQQSLDQGLQFLIQYYNGEERAKGNILERFSAQQFPDLHSELNLSSLELGDSALYFCASGAPVYGYTFGSGTRLTVV.

V gene TRBV20-1 combines with J gene TRBJ1-2; TCRdb picks TRBD1, but there is no DNA to check that call. The CDR3 length is 13 residues. Germline CDR1 DFQATT, CDR2 SNEGSKA (reference sequence). This chain's CDR3 is CSAQDGINYGYTF.

The chain uses TRBV29-1 and TRBJ2-1; there is no DNA to check the TCRdb D call of TRBD2. Per germline, CDR1 SQVTM and CDR2 ANQGSEA. This CDR3 is 13 amino acids long. CDR3 protein: CSVSGNGYNEQFF.

The chain carries TRBV7-8 and TRBJ2-5; TCRdb gives TRBD2 as the D gene, but with no DNA this cannot be confirmed. The CDR3 is made up of 14 amino acids. Looked up from germline, CDR1 is SGHVS and CDR2 is FQNEAQ. This CDR3 is CASSPAAGQETQYF.

The V gene is TRBV6-5, the J gene TRBJ1-2. This CDR3 is built from 13 residues. The germline V gene encodes CDR1 MNHEY and CDR2 SVGAGI. The CDR3 protein is CASSYSFNYGYTF.

The chain has TRBV5-1 and TRBJ1-6; TCRdb reports TRBD1, a call that lacks DNA to check it against. The CDR3 is made up of 16 amino acids. Germline CDR1 is SGHRS and CDR2 is YFSETQ. The CDR3 region is CASSRDTGAYNSPLHF. The whole variable domain, remainder taken from reference TRBV5-1 and TRBJ1-6, is KAGVTQTPRYLIKTRGQQVTLSCSPISGHRSVSWYQQTPGQGLQFLFEYFSETQRNKGNFPGRFSGRQFSNSRSEMNVSTLELGDSALYLCASSRDTGAYNSPLHFGNGTRLTVT.

This chain joins TRBV5-7 and TRBJ1-5; TCRdb selects TRBD1, and the lack of DNA leaves this call unchecked. TRBV5-7 is sorted into the ORF group, with uncertain function. The CDR3 consists of 15 residues. The CDR3 here is CASSPPTGEHQPQHF.

The CDR3 sequence is CASSEMSRDSQYF. The J gene is TRBJ2-5, the V gene TRBV2. From germline, CDR1 is SNHLY and CDR2 FYNNEI. The length of the CDR3 is 13 residues.

The chain's CDR3 is CAWGTRDSYTEAFF. V and J are TRBV30 and TRBJ1-1. The CDR3 loop spans 14 amino acids. The germline CDR1 and CDR2 sequences are GTSNPN and SVGIG (reference sequence).

The V and J genes are TRBV5-4 and TRBJ2-5; TCRdb selects TRBD2, and the lack of DNA leaves this call unchecked. CDR3 length equals 15 residues. Looked up from germline, CDR1 is SGHNT and CDR2 is YYREEE (reference sequence). The chain's CDR3 is CASSFRGGALETQYF.

The chain employs TRBV2 and TRBJ1-2; without DNA, the TCRdb call of TRBD1 cannot be checked. This CDR3 spans 15 amino acids. CDR1 and CDR2 from the germline V gene are SNHLY and FYNNEI. CDR3 protein: CASSDVQQGSYGYTF.

The chain employs TRBV4-2 and TRBJ2-1; there is no DNA to check the TCRdb D call of TRBD2. Germline V lookup: CDR1 LGHNA, CDR2 YNFKEQ. The CDR3 is 15 residues long. CDR3 residues: CASSLRGNLLGEQFF.

The genes are TRBV20-1 and TRBJ2-1; TCRdb picks TRBD2, but there is no DNA to check that call. Per the germline V gene, CDR1 is DFQATT and CDR2 is SNEGSKA (reference sequence). This CDR3 spans 14 amino acids. CDR3 in amino acids: CSAASGRIYNEQFF.

The chain carries TRBV4-1 and TRBJ2-7. The V gene's germline CDR1 is MGHRA and CDR2 YSYEKL. CDR3 length equals 14 residues. The CDR3 is CASSQDRIAYEQYF.

This chain connects TRBV12-3 or TRBV12-4 to TRBJ2-3; TCRdb reports TRBD1, a call that lacks DNA to check it against. The CDR3 sequence is 14 residues long. CDR3 loop: CASSTRQATDTQYF.

V usage is TRBV29-1 and J usage is TRBJ2-6. Germline CDR1 and CDR2: SQVTM and ANQGSEA. The CDR3 has 14 amino acids. CDR3 amino acids: CSVEDRPGANVLTF.